A single sample gave rise to the 24 T cell receptor beta chains below, sequenced in a study of CD8 T cells in ankylosing spondylitis. TCRdb re-called the 5' RACE reads through MiXCR, storing one row per CDR3 protein. The data show some 38,000 distinct CDR3 sequences, about 3% seen once. Sequencing was performed on blood, either unsorted or a sorted T cell fraction (not recorded which). The receptors originated from a male donor with ankylosing spondylitis or in good health (not recorded which).

This clonotype was counted ten times or more. The CDR3 spells CASSVATGWAAGNTIYF. In nucleotides, the CDR3 is TGTGCCAGCAGCGTAGCTACGGGATGGGCTGCTGGAAACACCATATATTTT. The chain employs TRBV9 and TRBJ1-3; D gene ambiguous. Germline loops: CDR1 SGDLS, CDR2 YYNGEE. Trimming cost V 0 bases and J 2 bases, with 15 bases left between them. The CDR3 spans 17 residues.

This clonotype occurred a few times. This rearrangement joins TRBV9 to TRBJ1-3; perhaps TRBD1 as D (5 bases). CDR3 length equals 15 residues. The germline gives CDR1 SGDLS, CDR2 YYNGEE. Deletions cut 2 bases from V and 0 bases from J, with 9 bases between. The CDR3 loop reads CASSVDTNSGNTIYF. The CDR3 DNA reads as TGTGCCAGCAGCGTGGACACCAACTCTGGAAACACCATATATTTT. Variable domain in full (rest from reference TRBV9 and TRBJ1-3): DSGVTQTPKHLITATGQRVTLRCSPRSGDLSVYWYQQSLDQGLQFLIQYYNGEERAKGNILERFSAQQFPDLHSELNLSSLELGDSALYFCASSVDTNSGNTIYFGEGSWLTVV.

This clonotype was observed many times. V is TRBV9 and J is TRBJ2-1; no reliable D call. Germline V gene sequence: CDR1 SGDLS, CDR2 YYNGEE. Trimming removed 2 bases at V and 1 base at J, with 16 bases between. The CDR3 length is 17 residues. In DNA, the CDR3 is TGTGCCAGCAGCGTCCGCCTCGACTTACTATCCTACAATGAGCAGTTCTTC. Amino acid sequence: CASSVRLDLLSYNEQFF.

Many counts were recorded for this clonotype. This chain links TRBV9 with TRBJ2-3; a possible D gene is TRBD1 (5 bases). CDR1 is SGDLS, CDR2 YYNGEE, per germline. Trimming left V 0 bases short and J 3 bases short, with 14 bases between. CDR3 size: 16 residues. The CDR3, as DNA: TGTGCCAGCAGCGTAGATTCAGGGATCAAAACAGATACGCAGTATTTT. Translating gives CASSVDSGIKTDTQYF.

V is TRBV9 and J is TRBJ2-3; D is undetermined. The CDR3 runs 15 residues. Germline assignment: CDR1 SGDLS and CDR2 YYNGEE. Trimming left V 1 base short and J 1 base short, with 10 bases between. CDR3 bases: TGTGCCAGCAGCGTACACGACGGACGCACAGATACGCAGTATTTT. Translated, it gives CASSVHDGRTDTQYF.

Ten or more counts support this clonotype. The chain recombines TRBV9 with TRBJ2-6; D remains unclear. Between the trimmed V and J ends, which lost 1 base and 0 bases, there was a span of 8 bases. In germline, CDR1 is SGDLS, CDR2 YYNGEE. CDR3 length: 16 residues. The CDR3 bases are TGTGCCAGCAGCGTAACCGCTAACTCTGGGGCCAACGTCCTGACTTTC. This translates into CASSVTANSGANVLTF.

There are many counts of this clonotype. The genes are TRBV9 and TRBJ1-3; D perhaps matches TRBD1 (6 bases). CDR3 length: 16 residues. Germline V gives CDR1 SGDLS, CDR2 YYNGEE. V was cut by 0 bases and J by 3 bases, with 13 bases left in between. The CDR3 protein is CASSVADGTSGNTIYF. The CDR3 bases are TGTGCCAGCAGCGTAGCGGACGGGACAAGTGGAAACACCATATATTTT. Drawing the rest from reference TRBV9 and TRBJ1-3, the complete variable domain is DSGVTQTPKHLITATGQRVTLRCSPRSGDLSVYWYQQSLDQGLQFLIQYYNGEERAKGNILERFSAQQFPDLHSELNLSSLELGDSALYFCASSVADGTSGNTIYFGEGSWLTVV.

This clonotype came up many times. This chain links TRBV9 with TRBJ2-1; 7 positions match TRBD2. The CDR3 extends over 15 amino acids. Germline lookup yields CDR1 SGDLS and CDR2 YYNGEE. J gave up 3 bases and V 0 bases, and 3 bases lay outside the gene matches. The CDR3, as DNA: TGTGCCAGCAGCGTAGACGGGAGGTTCTACAATGAGCAGTTCTTC. It is translated as CASSVDGRFYNEQFF.

There are many counts of this clonotype. The J gene is TRBJ2-2, the V gene TRBV9; perhaps TRBD2 as D (5 bases). The CDR3 totals 15 residues. Germline CDR1 reads SGDLS; CDR2 reads YYNGEE. Between the trimmed V and J ends, which lost 2 bases and 5 bases, there was a span of 13 bases. DNA of the CDR3: TGTGCCAGCAGCGTCGAGGGAAGGAGGACCGGGGAGCTGTTTTTT. It specifies CASSVEGRRTGELFF.

This clonotype was seen many times. The V and J genes are TRBV9 and TRBJ1-1; no reliable D call. Germline values: CDR1 SGDLS, CDR2 YYNGEE. The CDR3 has 15 amino acids. The V and J ends lost 3 bases and 0 bases respectively, with 12 bases between them. CDR3 bases: TGTGCCAGCAGCGGAGGAGCTGCTATGAACACTGAAGCTTTCTTT. It translates to CASSGGAAMNTEAFF.

This clonotype was seen ten or more times. This chain connects TRBV9 to TRBJ2-5; 16 nucleotides align to TRBD2. Germline trimming cut 3 bases from V and 5 bases from J; bases unmatched to any gene: 7. The CDR3 extends over 17 amino acids. Looked up from germline, CDR1 is SGDLS and CDR2 is YYNGEE. The CDR3 here is CASSAGTSGGGGETQYF. The CDR3 region has the DNA TGTGCCAGCAGCGCCGGGACTAGCGGGGGGGGAGGGGAGACCCAGTACTTC.

This clonotype was recorded many times. J is TRBJ2-6 and V is TRBV9, with D uncertain. Germline CDR1 and CDR2: SGDLS and YYNGEE. The V gene lost 0 bases and the J gene lost 0 bases, with 10 bases spanning the gap. The CDR3 has 17 amino acids. DNA for the CDR3: TGTGCCAGCAGCGTAGGGTCAGGCAACTCTGGGGCCAACGTCCTGACTTTC. This sequence encodes CASSVGSGNSGANVLTF.

This clonotype was observed many times. The chain combines TRBV6-7 with TRBJ2-2; tentatively, D is TRBD2 (8 bases). TRBV6-7 carries the ORF label, with uncertain function. Trimming removed 6 bases from V and 3 bases from J, with 35 bases in between. This CDR3 is built from 22 residues. Here the CDR3 DNA reads TGTGCCAGCAGACCTACCCGACAGGGTCCGGGTGTTAGCGGGACCGACACCGGGGAGCTGTTTTTT. It is translated as CASRPTRQGPGVSGTDTGELFF.

In this sample, this clonotype turned up many times. The gene calls are TRBV9 and TRBJ2-5; TRBD1 aligns across 11 bases. This CDR3 contains 15 residues. The junction had 5 bases not matched to a gene; V was cut back by 2 bases and J by 5 bases. The germline CDR1 and CDR2 sequences are SGDLS and YYNGEE. CDR3 nucleotides: TGTGCCAGCAGCGTGTGGGACAGGGGGTCGGAGACCCAGTACTTC. Residues: CASSVWDRGSETQYF.

In this sample, this clonotype turned up many times. The CDR3 spells CASSVRLAGPGELFF. The DNA for the CDR3 is TGTGCCAGCAGCGTTAGACTAGCCGGGCCCGGGGAGCTGTTTTTT. The V and J genes are TRBV9 and TRBJ2-2, with 7 bases identical to TRBD2. The germline gives CDR1 SGDLS, CDR2 YYNGEE. With 2 bases clipped from V and 6 bases from J, the junction kept 7 bases outside the gene matches. CDR3 length equals 15 residues.

This clonotype was observed a single time. The chain is built from TRBV9 and TRBJ2-2; D is uncertain. The CDR3 consists of 14 residues. From germline, CDR1 is SGDLS and CDR2 YYNGEE. Trimming removed 3 bases at V and 2 bases at J, with 8 bases between. The CDR3 DNA is TGTGCCAGCAGCGGTACCTTAAACACCGGGGAGCTGTTTTTT. It is translated as CASSGTLNTGELFF.

This clonotype was seen many times. This chain connects TRBV9 to TRBJ2-5; 8 bases line up with TRBD2. The CDR3 has 16 residues. V shed 4 bases and J 4 bases; nucleotides not matched to a gene: 12. CDR1 and CDR2 (germline): SGDLS, YYNGEE. This CDR3 is CASSPGRTSRAETQYF. The DNA for the CDR3 is TGTGCCAGCAGCCCTGGACGGACTAGCAGGGCAGAGACCCAGTACTTC.

This clonotype was seen many times. This chain joins TRBV9 and TRBJ1-5, with a weak D call TRBD1 (6 bases). The CDR3 spans 15 residues. Germline V lookup: CDR1 SGDLS, CDR2 YYNGEE. The germline V and J ends were trimmed by 0 bases and 2 bases, with 9 bases remaining between them. The CDR3 sequence is CASSVEGVRNQPQHF. CDR3 coding DNA: TGTGCCAGCAGCGTAGAGGGGGTGCGCAATCAGCCCCAGCATTTT.

This clonotype showed up many times. The chain has TRBV9 and TRBJ2-1, with D uncertain. The CDR3 length is 15 residues. Trimming took 0 bases from V and 3 from J, leaving 10 bases between them. Germline CDR1 SGDLS, CDR2 YYNGEE. The CDR3: CASSVDVGYYNEQFF. CDR3 DNA sequence: TGTGCCAGCAGCGTAGACGTGGGGTACTACAATGAGCAGTTCTTC.

This clonotype was seen at least ten times. The V gene is TRBV9, the J gene TRBJ2-2; 9 bases are shared with TRBD2. Losses at the gene ends were 4 bases for V and 6 bases for J; bases not matched to a gene: 13. This CDR3 comprises 17 residues. Germline V CDR1 and CDR2: SGDLS, YYNGEE. The CDR3 loop is CASSPRDIAGGAGELFF. The CDR3 coding sequence is TGTGCCAGCAGCCCCCGAGATATTGCGGGGGGGGCCGGGGAGCTGTTTTTT. The full variable domain, completed using reference TRBV9 and TRBJ2-2, is DSGVTQTPKHLITATGQRVTLRCSPRSGDLSVYWYQQSLDQGLQFLIQYYNGEERAKGNILERFSAQQFPDLHSELNLSSLELGDSALYFCASSPRDIAGGAGELFFGEGSRLTVL.

This clonotype was seen many times. The chain recombines TRBV9 with TRBJ2-2; D gene ambiguous. Germline loops: CDR1 SGDLS, CDR2 YYNGEE. Trimming removed 0 bases from V and 1 base from J, with 10 bases in between. The CDR3 covers 16 residues. The CDR3 protein is CASSVDYGRNTGELFF. The CDR3 DNA reads as TGTGCCAGCAGCGTAGACTATGGTAGGAACACCGGGGAGCTGTTTTTT.

This clonotype was seen repeatedly, ten times or more. V is TRBV9 and J is TRBJ1-3, with 9 nucleotides matching TRBD1. V shed 1 base, J shed 2 bases, and the junction held 1 base outside the gene matches. The CDR3 contains 15 residues. CDR1 is SGDLS, CDR2 YYNGEE, per germline. This CDR3 reads CASSVTGGPGNTIYF. The CDR3 coding sequence is TGTGCCAGCAGCGTAACAGGGGGCCCTGGAAACACCATATATTTT. Complete variable domain (other parts from reference TRBV9 and TRBJ1-3): DSGVTQTPKHLITATGQRVTLRCSPRSGDLSVYWYQQSLDQGLQFLIQYYNGEERAKGNILERFSAQQFPDLHSELNLSSLELGDSALYFCASSVTGGPGNTIYFGEGSWLTVV.

V is TRBV9 and J is TRBJ2-5; weak D call: TRBD2 (5 bases). Per the germline V gene, CDR1 is SGDLS and CDR2 is YYNGEE. Between the trimmed V and J ends, which lost 3 bases and 14 bases, there was a span of 14 bases. There are 11 residues in the CDR3. The CDR3 sequence: CASSGRGPVYF. The CDR3 nucleotides read TGTGCCAGCAGCGGCCGCGGGCCGGTTTACTTC.

In this sample, this clonotype turned up many times. The rearrangement links TRBV9 to TRBJ2-5; D remains ambiguous. The CDR3 contains 13 residues. Looked up from germline, CDR1 is SGDLS and CDR2 is YYNGEE. V was clipped by 3 bases and J by 2 bases, with 8 bases between them. The CDR3 region has the DNA TGTGCCAGCAGCGCCGGAACGCAAGAGACCCAGTACTTC. This translates into CASSAGTQETQYF.